One sample yielded the 22 T cell receptor beta chains listed below, sequenced in a study of T cells in Graves' hyperthyroidism and ophthalmopathy. The investigators amplified TCR beta CDR3 regions from RNA transcripts. TCR CDR3 regions were first amplified by RT-PCR with HTBI primers. TCRdb analysed the multiplex PCR reads with MiXCR anew, one entry per CDR3 protein. The sample includes around 340,000 distinct CDR3 sequences, about 18% of them seen just once. The specimen was blood. These receptors originate from a woman younger than 45 with Graves' hyperthyroidism that later progressed to Graves' ophthalmopathy.

The chain carries TRBV18 and TRBJ1-2; D call uncertain. The CDR3 extends over 13 amino acids. Looked up from germline, CDR1 is KGHSH and CDR2 is LQKENI. The V end lost 3 bases, the J end lost 5 bases, and 10 bases lay between the germline ends. The CDR3 region has the DNA TGTGCCAGCTCACCTCCGGTCGGGTATGGCTACACCTTC. This encodes CASSPPVGYGYTF.

This clonotype was found a few times. V usage is TRBV28 and J usage is TRBJ1-6; TRBD1 is a possible D gene (5 bases). From germline, CDR1 is MDHEN and CDR2 SYDVKM. Trimming took off 6 bases at V and 12 bases at J, with 21 bases between the two ends. The CDR3 has 15 residues. Here the CDR3 DNA reads TGTGCCAGCAGAGAATATACCGGGACTGGGGAACCCCTCCACTTT. Protein: CASREYTGTGEPLHF.

This clonotype was seen repeatedly, ten times or more. The chain joins TRBV28 to TRBJ1-1; no clear D gene. The CDR3 extends over 15 amino acids. Trimming took off 2 bases at V and 3 bases at J, with 13 bases between the two ends. Germline V CDR1 and CDR2: MDHEN, SYDVKM. CDR3 loop: CASSLPPAGDTEAFF. The CDR3 nucleotides are TGTGCCAGCAGTTTACCCCCCGCCGGGGACACTGAAGCTTTCTTT.

This clonotype was observed many times. The chain carries TRBV12-3 or TRBV12-4 and TRBJ2-2; the match to TRBD1 covers 7 bases. The CDR3 spans 16 residues. The V and J ends lost 6 bases and 4 bases, in that order; junction bases with no gene match: 11. The CDR3 sequence is CASSDRDRKSTGELFF. CDR3 nucleotides: TGTGCCAGCAGCGACCGGGACAGAAAATCCACCGGGGAGCTGTTTTTT.

Details on this clonotype: A much larger clone differs from this one at a single base, so this may be a read error. The gene calls are TRBV28 and TRBJ2-7; TRBD2 agrees at 13 bases. The germline CDR1 and CDR2 sequences are MDHEN and SYDVKM. CDR3 length: 15 amino acids. V shed 4 bases, J shed 2 bases, and the junction held 2 bases outside the gene matches. CDR3 sequence: CASSSGLAGTYEQYF. The CDR3, as DNA: TGTGCCAGCAGTTCGGGACTAGCGGGGACCTACGAGCAGTACTTC.

This clonotype was recorded many times. This chain uses TRBV29-1 with TRBJ2-1, with 8 bases that match TRBD1. The CDR3 has 13 amino acids. The junction had 10 bases not matched to a gene; V was cut back by 7 bases and J by 8 bases. Germline assignment: CDR1 SQVTM and CDR2 ANQGSEA. CDR3 protein: CSAWAGGTDEQFF. In DNA, the CDR3 is TGCAGCGCGTGGGCAGGGGGCACCGATGAGCAGTTCTTC.

This clonotype was seen a handful of times. The chain joins TRBV29-1 to TRBJ2-5; 8 bases line up with TRBD1. The trim removed 0 bases at V and 5 bases at J, leaving 5 bases unmatched. CDR1 is SQVTM, CDR2 ANQGSEA, per germline. The CDR3 extends over 14 amino acids. CDR3 in amino acids: CSVEDRQGAETQYF. The DNA for the CDR3 is TGCAGCGTTGAAGATAGGCAGGGGGCGGAGACCCAGTACTTC.

J is TRBJ2-1 and V is TRBV5-8; D not resolved. CDR1 is SGHTS and CDR2 is YDEGEE in the germline V gene. The ends were cut back, 0 bases at V and 7 bases at J, with 11 bases in the middle. The CDR3 consists of 14 residues. CDR3 loop: CASSLVSRANEQFF. CDR3 bases: TGTGCCAGCAGCTTGGTATCCCGGGCTAATGAGCAGTTCTTC.

This clonotype was observed a few times. Here the CDR3 DNA reads TGTGCCAGCAGCCAAGTTACGTTCGGAAACATTCAGTACTTC. The encoded protein is CASSQVTFGNIQYF. The genes are TRBV14 and TRBJ2-4; D is unclear. The CDR3 has 14 amino acids. Trimming removed 1 base at V and 6 bases at J, with 10 bases between. Germline V gene lookup returns CDR1 SGHDN and CDR2 FVKESK.

This clonotype was seen ten or more times. V gene TRBV19 combines with J gene TRBJ2-5; D assignment may be TRBD1 or TRBD2 (5 bases each). The CDR3 is 16 residues long. Trimming removed 6 bases at V and 5 bases at J, with 22 bases between. CDR1 LNHDA and CDR2 SQIVND come from the germline V gene (reference sequence). For the CDR3, the DNA is TGTGCCAGTAGCCATGGGACCACTGGGCTGCGGGAGACCCAGTACTTC. It specifies CASSHGTTGLRETQYF.

This clonotype has a count of ten or more. In DNA form, the CDR3 reads TGTGCCAGCAGTTTAGAGGGGGCCTATGAAGCTTTCTTT. Translation gives CASSLEGAYEAFF. The genes are TRBV12-3 or TRBV12-4 and TRBJ1-1; 7 bases map to TRBD1. CDR3 length: 13 amino acids. The V and J ends lost 1 base and 7 bases, in that order; junction bases with no gene match: 3.

Only a few counts were recorded for this clonotype. The chain carries TRBV19 and TRBJ2-5; 8 bases line up with TRBD1. Germline CDR1 LNHDA, CDR2 SQIVND (reference sequence). The V segment lost 3 bases and the J segment 5 bases; nucleotides outside the gene matches: 8. The CDR3 is made up of 15 amino acids. The CDR3: CASSMLDRAGETQYF. CDR3 bases: TGTGCCAGTAGTATGTTGGACAGGGCCGGCGAGACCCAGTACTTC.

This clonotype has a count of ten or more. This sequence joins TRBV4-1 and TRBJ1-1; a possible D gene is TRBD1 (6 bases). Germline CDR1 MGHRA, CDR2 YSYEKL. With 0 bases removed from V and 3 bases from J, the gap between germline ends came to 11 bases. The CDR3 contains 15 residues. CDR3 nucleotides: TGCGCCAGCAGCCAAGAACCGACAGGATACACTGAAGCTTTCTTT. Its translation: CASSQEPTGYTEAFF.

This clonotype was recorded at least ten times. The V and J genes are TRBV18 and TRBJ2-3; 12 positions match TRBD2. The trim removed 8 bases at V and 4 bases at J, leaving 7 bases unmatched. The CDR3 sequence is 15 residues long. CDR1 and CDR2 from the germline V gene are KGHSH and LQKENI. The CDR3 loop reads CASPTSGRSSDTQYF. The CDR3 region has the DNA TGTGCCAGCCCTACTAGCGGGAGGTCTTCAGATACGCAGTATTTT.

This clonotype was seen only a few times. A much larger clonotype is one base distant, so this may be a read error. This chain uses TRBV24-1 with TRBJ2-3; D is unresolved. This CDR3 region has 11 residues. Between the trimmed V and J ends, which lost 5 bases and 5 bases, there was a span of 4 bases. Germline-derived CDR1 and CDR2 are KGHDR and SFDVKD. As DNA, the CDR3 is TGTGCCACCAGTGTTAGAGATACGCAGTATTTT. It encodes CATSVRDTQYF.

This clonotype appeared a few times. The rearrangement joins TRBV24-1 to TRBJ1-5; 9 positions match TRBD1. Per the germline V gene, CDR1 is KGHDR and CDR2 is SFDVKD. After removal of 4 bases from V and 2 bases from J, the junction contained 2 bases not matched to a gene. CDR3 size: 15 residues. Written as DNA, the CDR3 is TGTGCCACCAGTGACAGGACAGGGGGCAATCAGCCCCAGCATTTT. The encoded protein is CATSDRTGGNQPQHF.

The chain links TRBV20-1 to TRBJ1-1, with 7 bases lining up with TRBD1. The J segment lost 3 bases and the V segment lost 2 bases, leaving 9 bases of the junction unmatched. In germline, CDR1 is DFQATT, CDR2 SNEGSKA (reference sequence). The CDR3 contains 15 residues. CDR3 amino acids: CSARSKTGLDTEAFF. The CDR3 nucleotides read TGCAGTGCTAGATCCAAGACAGGGCTAGACACTGAAGCTTTCTTT.

This clonotype was counted many times. V and J are TRBV19 and TRBJ2-5, with D unclear. V shed 3 bases and J shed 5 bases, with 4 bases lying between them. Germline loops: CDR1 LNHDA, CDR2 SQIVND (reference sequence). The CDR3 is 11 amino acids. This CDR3 is CASSIQETQYF. DNA for the CDR3: TGTGCCAGTAGTATTCAGGAGACCCAGTACTTC.

In regard to this clonotype: One junction end disagrees with the germline gene, perhaps due to a read error. The chain employs TRBV6-4 and TRBJ1-2, with D possibly matching TRBD1 (6 bases). This CDR3 comprises 15 residues. Germline CDR1 is MRHNA and CDR2 is SNTAGT. The CDR3 DNA follows: TGTGCCAGCAGTTACTCGGGCAGGGGAAGCTATGGCTACACCTTC. Translation gives CASSYSGRGSYGYTF.

This clonotype was observed at least ten times. This chain links TRBV7-8 with TRBJ1-2; no definite D call. CDR3 length equals 13 residues. Trimming took off 1 base at V and 7 bases at J, with 10 bases between the two ends. From germline, CDR1 is SGHVS and CDR2 FQNEAQ. CDR3: CASSLVVPGGYTF. The CDR3 DNA is TGTGCCAGCAGCTTAGTCGTTCCGGGTGGCTACACCTTC.

V and J are TRBV7-3 and TRBJ2-1; 10 positions agree with TRBD1. This CDR3 contains 14 residues. Unmatched junction bases numbered 6, after V lost 4 bases and J lost 9 bases. Germline CDR1 reads SGHTA; CDR2 reads FQGTGA. CDR3 loop: CASSSPWTGGEQFF. In DNA, the CDR3 is TGTGCCAGCAGCTCCCCCTGGACAGGGGGTGAGCAGTTCTTC.

This clonotype was observed at least ten times. The chain couples TRBV28 to TRBJ2-7; D is unresolved. The germline V gene encodes CDR1 MDHEN and CDR2 SYDVKM. Trimming left V 7 bases short and J 5 bases short, with 12 bases between. CDR3 size: 12 residues. The CDR3 loop reads CASISPKHEQYF. CDR3 in DNA: TGTGCCAGCATTTCCCCCAAGCACGAGCAGTACTTC.